Detailed here is one T cell receptor (beta chain). The entry originates in a study of monozygotic twins with inflammatory bowel disease. The UMIs contained a 6-nucleotide sample barcode. They were added by template switching during cDNA synthesis. After re-calling the 5' RACE reads, TCRdb lists one entry per CDR3 protein, DNA absent. This sample's table reports over 150,000 distinct CDR3 sequences. There are 12 residues in the CDR3. Germline V CDR1 and CDR2: SGHKS, YYEKEE (reference sequence). Sequencing input: blood. The V and J genes are TRBV5-5 and TRBJ1-1. This TCR was sampled from a human donor with ulcerative colitis or Crohn's disease, or a healthy co-twin of an affected twin (not recorded which). CDR3 protein: CASSLEGTLAFF.